This T cell receptor beta chain was captured by sequencing in a study of T cells in Graves' hyperthyroidism and ophthalmopathy. The CDR3 extends over 15 amino acids. Trimming removed 2 bases from V and 7 bases from J; junction bases left unmatched: 8. Germline assignment: CDR1 SGHRS and CDR2 YFSETQ. Researchers amplified the TCR beta CDR3 regions from RNA transcripts. The TCR CDR3 was amplified in a first-round RT-PCR using the HTBI primer set. Using its own MiXCR run on the multiplex PCR reads, TCRdb lists one record per CDR3 protein. The table records around 600,000 distinct CDR3 sequences, more than 13% of them present only once. Ten or more counts support this clonotype.

The receptor was isolated from a woman aged 18-29 years with Graves' ophthalmopathy. The chain couples TRBV5-1 to TRBJ2-1, with 8 bases matching TRBD2. Sequenced: blood. The CDR3 region has the DNA TGCGCCAGCAGCTTAGCGGGAGCATCCCTTAATGAGCAGTTCTTC. It specifies CASSLAGASLNEQFF.